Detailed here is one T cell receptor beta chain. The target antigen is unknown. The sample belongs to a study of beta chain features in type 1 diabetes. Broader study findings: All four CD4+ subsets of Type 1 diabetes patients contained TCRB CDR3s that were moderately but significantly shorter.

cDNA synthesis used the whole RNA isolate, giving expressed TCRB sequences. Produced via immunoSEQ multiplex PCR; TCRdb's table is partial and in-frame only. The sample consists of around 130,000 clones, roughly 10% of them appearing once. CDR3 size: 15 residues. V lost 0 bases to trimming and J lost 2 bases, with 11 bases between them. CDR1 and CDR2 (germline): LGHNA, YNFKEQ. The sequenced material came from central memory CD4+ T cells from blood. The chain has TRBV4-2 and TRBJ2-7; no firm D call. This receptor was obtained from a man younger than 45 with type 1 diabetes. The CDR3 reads CASSQDRHGTYEQYF. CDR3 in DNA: TGTGCCAGCAGCCAAGATCGTCACGGTACCTACGAGCAGTACTTC.